This T cell receptor beta chain is drawn from a study of blood T cell repertoires in COVID-19. The wider study: Samples taken during acute and convalescent COVID-19 were collected in the United States, Italy and Spain. Sample material is recorded as cDNA or gDNA derived from T cells, B-cell-depleted T cells, or PBMCs.

V lost 4 bases, J lost 1 base, and 13 bases lay in between. Per the germline V gene, CDR1 is SGHRS and CDR2 is YFSETQ. This CDR3 comprises 15 residues. Per the study methods: Researchers report that nucleated cell counts were estimated from reference gene primer amplification. Sequenced by immunoSEQ multiplex PCR; TCRdb stores in-frame clones only, minus some. V and J calls and clone size are as listed in that table; D and trimming were resolved from the DNA. Counted here are about 82,000 clones, about 85% occurring once; the ten biggest clones make up 18%. V gene TRBV5-1 combines with J gene TRBJ2-3; tentatively, D is TRBD2 (5 bases). The clonotype comes from a man older than 75 with active or convalescent COVID-19. Sequenced input: peripheral blood. Here the CDR3 reads CASSGPLGGTDTQYF. Written as DNA, the CDR3 is TGCGCCAGCAGCGGGCCCCTGGGAGGCACAGATACGCAGTATTTT.